This T cell receptor (beta chain) is from a study of OX40 agonist ivuxolimab in advanced cancers. As for the study in general: Three patients responded partially, comprising one with hepatocellular carcinoma and two with cutaneous melanoma. Findings of the study overall: Among T cells, CD8+ cells averaged more expanded clones than CD4+ cells.

Remarks on this clone: Its target is unknown.

TCRdb keeps only in-frame clones here, not all; method: immunoSEQ multiplex PCR. This table has around 72,000 clones, approximately 84% appearing once. CDR1 is SGHNT, CDR2 YENEEA, per germline. This CDR3 has 19 residues. Trimming took 1 base from V and 3 from J; bases not matched to a gene: 12. The input for sequencing was CD4+ or CD8+ T cells sorted from blood, taken in a trial of the OX40 agonist ivuxolimab. This chain uses TRBV11-3 with TRBJ2-1; 10 bases match TRBD2. The sequence came from an adult with an advanced solid tumor such as melanoma, head and neck, liver or kidney cancer. The CDR3 DNA reads as TGTGCCAGCAGCTTAGTTAAGTCTAGCGGGGGCCCCCTCTACAATGAGCAGTTCTTC. It specifies CASSLVKSSGGPLYNEQFF. Full variable domain (missing parts from reference TRBV11-3 and TRBJ2-1): EAGVVQSPRYKIIEKKQPVAFWCNPISGHNTLYWYLQNLGQGPELLIRYENEEAVDDSQLPKDRFSAERLKGVDSTLKIQPAELGDSAVYLCASSLVKSSGGPLYNEQFFGPGTRLTVL.